The 21 T cell receptor beta chains listed next were all sequenced from one sample in a study of T cell responses to AZD1222 COVID-19 vaccine. TCRdb's copy holds only in-frame clones and misses some; the assay was immunoSEQ multiplex PCR. This sample yields approximately 25,000 clones, of which about nine tenths are seen a single time; roughly 8.8% belongs to the top ten. The sample was peripheral blood, taken 28 days after the second AZD1222 dose. Source of these receptors: an adult who received the AZD1222 COVID-19 vaccine.

As DNA, the CDR3 is TGCGCCAGCAGCTTGGAGGGGGCTGGACCCCAGCATTTT. Translating gives CASSLEGAGPQHF. The chain employs TRBV5-1 and TRBJ1-5; 7 positions match TRBD1. The V gene end was trimmed by 0 bases and the J gene end by 10 bases; junction bases not matched to a gene: 4. This CDR3 spans 13 amino acids. Per germline, CDR1 SGHRS and CDR2 YFSETQ.

The chain carries TRBV27 and TRBJ1-5; D unclear. The CDR3 contains 14 residues. The V gene's germline CDR1 is MNHEY and CDR2 SMNVEV (reference sequence). Trimming left V 5 bases short and J 3 bases short, with 11 bases between. CDR3 in amino acids: CASSPINHNQPQHF. The CDR3 DNA reads TGTGCCAGCAGTCCAATCAACCACAATCAGCCCCAGCATTTT.

The rearrangement joins TRBV6-1 to TRBJ2-7, with 9 bases identical to TRBD1. The CDR3 has 17 amino acids. The germline CDR1 and CDR2 sequences are MNHNS and SASEGT. V shed 4 bases and J 4 bases; nucleotides not matched to a gene: 14. CDR3 nucleotides: TGTGCCAGCAGTGGACACCAACCGGGACAGGGCCTTTACGAGCAGTACTTC. It translates to CASSGHQPGQGLYEQYF.

V and J are TRBV5-1 and TRBJ1-5, with a possible D match to TRBD1 (6 bases). The CDR3 consists of 14 residues. Germline assignment: CDR1 SGHRS and CDR2 YFSETQ. The V end was cut by 4 bases, the J end by 2 bases, with 10 bases between. The CDR3 bases are TGCGCCAGCAGCCCCAGGGGAGGCAATCAGCCCCAGCATTTT. This gives the protein CASSPRGGNQPQHF.

The chain has TRBV11-2 and TRBJ2-1; 8 bases are shared with TRBD2. Germline CDR1 and CDR2: SGHAT and FQNNGV. With 4 bases clipped from V and 7 bases from J, the junction kept 9 bases outside the gene matches. The CDR3 runs to 15 residues. The CDR3 region is CASSSRSGGRNEQFF. CDR3 DNA: TGTGCCAGCAGCTCTCGAAGCGGGGGCAGAAATGAGCAGTTCTTC.

The J gene is TRBJ1-4, the V gene TRBV9; D remains unclear. CDR3 length: 15 residues. Trimming stripped 3 bases from V and 6 bases from J, with 15 bases between. CDR1 and CDR2 (germline): SGDLS, YYNGEE. In DNA, the CDR3 is TGTGCCAGCAGCGCCCGCTTCCTGAAGGATGAAAAACTGTTTTTT. Its protein product is CASSARFLKDEKLFF.

Comment on this clone: An end of the junction differs from the germline gene, which may be a read error. The chain carries TRBV3-1 (or the pseudogene TRBV3-2) and TRBJ1-1, with a tentative D call TRBD1 (6 bases). Germline V gene sequence: CDR1 LGHDT, CDR2 YNNKEL (reference sequence). The CDR3 spans 15 residues. The CDR3 nucleotides read TGTGCCGGCAGCCAAGACACAGGGTTGGACACTGAAGCTTTCTTT. Its translation is CAGSQDTGLDTEAFF.

The rearrangement uses TRBV7-3 and TRBJ2-2; 9 bases line up with TRBD2. Germline-derived CDR1 and CDR2 are SGHTA and FQGTGA. The CDR3 runs 16 residues. Trimming removed 4 bases from V and 5 bases from J; junction bases left unmatched: 8. The CDR3 loop is CASSSSSGRLTGELFF. The CDR3, as DNA: TGTGCCAGCAGCTCTTCCAGCGGGAGGTTAACCGGGGAGCTGTTTTTT.

The chain carries TRBV30 and TRBJ2-1; a possible D gene is TRBD2 (6 bases). V was trimmed by 4 bases and J by 5 bases, leaving 12 bases between them. The germline gives CDR1 GTSNPN, CDR2 SVGIG (reference sequence). The CDR3 length is 13 residues. CDR3 sequence: CAWTRDFNNEQFF. The CDR3 coding sequence is TGTGCCTGGACCCGGGACTTTAACAATGAGCAGTTCTTC.

V gene TRBV6-5 combines with J gene TRBJ2-7; D is possibly TRBD1 or TRBD2 (5 bases each). The CDR3 covers 13 residues. The V and J ends lost 6 bases and 0 bases respectively, with 9 bases between them. Per the germline V gene, CDR1 is MNHEY and CDR2 is SVGAGI. CDR3 sequence: CASRRGVSYEQYF. In DNA form, the CDR3 reads TGTGCCAGCAGACGAGGGGTCTCCTACGAGCAGTACTTC.

The chain links TRBV10-3 to TRBJ2-1; D may correspond to TRBD1 or TRBD2 (5 bases each). Per germline, CDR1 ENHRY and CDR2 SYGVKD. The V gene lost 6 bases and the J gene lost 6 bases, with 18 bases spanning the gap. This CDR3 comprises 15 residues. The CDR3 region is CAIRGRGAEGNEQFF. The CDR3 DNA is TGTGCCATCAGGGGACGAGGGGCCGAAGGCAATGAGCAGTTCTTC.

DNA for the CDR3: TGCGCCAGCAGCCCGGTTTATCGTGGACAGACGAACACTGAAGCTTTCTTT. This gives the protein CASSPVYRGQTNTEAFF. The V gene is TRBV5-1, the J gene TRBJ1-1, with TRBD1 as a possible D gene (6 bases). The CDR3 contains 17 residues. V lost 4 bases and J lost 1, with 20 bases in between. CDR1 and CDR2 (germline): SGHRS, YFSETQ.

The chain combines TRBV27 with TRBJ1-1; TRBD1 is a possible D gene (6 bases). Germline V gene lookup returns CDR1 MNHEY and CDR2 SMNVEV (reference sequence). The CDR3 consists of 18 residues. Trimming pared 3 bases from V and 5 bases from J, leaving 25 bases between. The CDR3: CASSLDPSQGSYFTEAFF. The CDR3 DNA is TGTGCCAGCAGTTTGGACCCCTCTCAGGGGTCCTACTTTACTGAAGCTTTCTTT.

The chain is built from TRBV11-2 and TRBJ2-5, with D perhaps matching TRBD1 or TRBD2 (5 bases each). Germline lookup yields CDR1 SGHAT and CDR2 FQNNGV. V lost 2 bases and J 2 bases, leaving 12 bases between the germline ends. The CDR3 is made up of 15 amino acids. The CDR3 DNA reads TGTGCCAGCAGCTTATCGGGACGGACACAAGAGACCCAGTACTTC. Its translation: CASSLSGRTQETQYF.

The V gene is TRBV5-6, the J gene TRBJ1-1, with D uncertain. Germline V gives CDR1 SGHDT, CDR2 YYEEEE. This CDR3 contains 17 residues. The V and J ends lost 4 bases and 4 bases respectively, with 23 bases between them. CDR3 region: CASSPGIGGWKSTEAFF. The CDR3 DNA reads TGTGCCAGCAGCCCTGGGATCGGTGGTTGGAAAAGCACTGAAGCTTTCTTT.

The V call is TRBV28, the J call TRBJ1-1, with D unresolved. The CDR3 is 12 amino acids. CDR1 and CDR2 from the germline V gene are MDHEN and SYDVKM. V was clipped by 5 bases and J by 8 bases, with 12 bases between them. The CDR3 sequence: CASSPSDQEAFF. The CDR3 bases are TGTGCCAGCAGTCCCTCGGACCAGGAAGCTTTCTTT.

The gene calls are TRBV10-2 and TRBJ2-2; no definite D call. The germline V and J ends were trimmed by 10 bases and 3 bases, with 15 bases remaining between them. The CDR3 has 14 residues. Germline V lookup: CDR1 WSHSY, CDR2 SAAADI. The CDR3 spells CATLLQVDTGELFF. The DNA of the CDR3 is TGCGCCACCCTTTTGCAGGTAGACACCGGGGAGCTGTTTTTT.

The CDR3 bases are TGTGCCAGCAGCCCACAGGGACTAGCGGGAGTGGTTGAGCAGTTCTTC. Residues: CASSPQGLAGVVEQFF. The rearrangement links TRBV7-6 to TRBJ2-1; TRBD2 matches at 14 bases. CDR3 size: 16 residues. CDR1 is SGHVS and CDR2 is FNYEAQ in the germline V gene. V was clipped by 5 bases and J by 9 bases; unmatched bases: 9.

The J gene is TRBJ1-3, the V gene TRBV27; D not resolved. The CDR3 totals 13 residues. In germline, CDR1 is MNHEY, CDR2 SMNVEV (reference sequence). V shed 7 bases and J shed 3 bases, with 10 bases lying between them. CDR3 amino acids: CASIPTRGNTIYF. The CDR3, as DNA: TGTGCCAGCATCCCCACCCGTGGAAACACCATATATTTT.

V usage is TRBV7-3 and J usage is TRBJ1-1, with 11 nucleotides matching TRBD1. This CDR3 has 16 residues. The germline gives CDR1 SGHTA, CDR2 FQGTGA. Trimming cost V 2 bases and J 5 bases; bases outside gene matches: 7. The CDR3 spells CASSLGTGGWMTEAFF. DNA of the CDR3: TGTGCCAGCAGCTTAGGGACAGGGGGTTGGATGACTGAAGCTTTCTTT.

This clone was detected only once. V is TRBV6-2 or TRBV6-3 and J is TRBJ1-1; D uncertain. The germline V and J ends were trimmed by 2 bases and 3 bases, with 7 bases remaining between them. This CDR3 has 13 residues. CDR1 is MNHEY and CDR2 is SVGEGT in the germline V gene. CDR3 DNA sequence: TGTGCCAGCAGTTACGAGTTAGACACTGAAGCTTTCTTT. Its protein is CASSYELDTEAFF.